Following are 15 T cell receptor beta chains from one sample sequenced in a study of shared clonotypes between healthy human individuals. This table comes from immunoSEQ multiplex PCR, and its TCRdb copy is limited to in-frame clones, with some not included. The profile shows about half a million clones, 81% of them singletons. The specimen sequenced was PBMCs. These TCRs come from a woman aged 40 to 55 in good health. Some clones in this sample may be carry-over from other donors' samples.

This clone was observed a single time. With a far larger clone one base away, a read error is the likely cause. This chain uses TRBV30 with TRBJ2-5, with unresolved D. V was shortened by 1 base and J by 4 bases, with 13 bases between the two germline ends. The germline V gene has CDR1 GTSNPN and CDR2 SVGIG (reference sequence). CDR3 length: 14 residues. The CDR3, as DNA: TGTGCCTGGAGTGCTAGAGCGCGGCGAGAGACCCAGTACTTC. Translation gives CAWSARARRETQYF.

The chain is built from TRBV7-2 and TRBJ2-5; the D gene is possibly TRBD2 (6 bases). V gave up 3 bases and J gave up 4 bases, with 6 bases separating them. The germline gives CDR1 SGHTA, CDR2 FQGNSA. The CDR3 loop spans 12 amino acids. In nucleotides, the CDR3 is TGTGCCAGCAGCTTCGGGGGAGAGACCCAGTACTTC. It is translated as CASSFGGETQYF.

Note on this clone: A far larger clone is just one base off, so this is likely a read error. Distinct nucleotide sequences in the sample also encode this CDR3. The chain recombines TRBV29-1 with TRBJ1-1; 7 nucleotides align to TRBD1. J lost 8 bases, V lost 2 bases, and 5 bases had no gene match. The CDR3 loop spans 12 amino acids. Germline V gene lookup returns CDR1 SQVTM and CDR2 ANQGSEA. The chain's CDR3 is CSVERQGEEAFF. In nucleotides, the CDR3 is TGCAGCGTTGAAAGGCAGGGGGAGGAAGCTTTCTTT.

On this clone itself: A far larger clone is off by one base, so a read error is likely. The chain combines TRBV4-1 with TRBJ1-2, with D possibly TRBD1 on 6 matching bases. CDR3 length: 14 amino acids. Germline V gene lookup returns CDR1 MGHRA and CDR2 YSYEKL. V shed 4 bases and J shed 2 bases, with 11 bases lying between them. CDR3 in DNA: TGCGCCAGCAGCCCCGGACAGATAAACTATGGCTACACCTTC. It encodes CASSPGQINYGYTF.

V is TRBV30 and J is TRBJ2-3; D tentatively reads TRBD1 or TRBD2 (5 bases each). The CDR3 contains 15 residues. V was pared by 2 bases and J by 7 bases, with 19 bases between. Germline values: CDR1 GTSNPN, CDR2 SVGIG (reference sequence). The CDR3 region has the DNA TGTGCCTGGAGTTCCGGGGCCCTCGCCTCGTATACGCAGTATTTT. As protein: CAWSSGALASYTQYF.

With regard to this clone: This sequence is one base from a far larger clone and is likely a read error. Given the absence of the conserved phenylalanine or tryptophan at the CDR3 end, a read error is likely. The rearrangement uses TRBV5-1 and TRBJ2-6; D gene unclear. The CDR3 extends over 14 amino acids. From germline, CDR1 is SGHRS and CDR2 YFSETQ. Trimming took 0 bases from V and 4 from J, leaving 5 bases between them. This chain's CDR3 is CASSLVEGANVLTL. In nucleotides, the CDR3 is TGCGCCAGCAGCTTGGTTGAGGGGGCCAACGTCCTGACTTTA.

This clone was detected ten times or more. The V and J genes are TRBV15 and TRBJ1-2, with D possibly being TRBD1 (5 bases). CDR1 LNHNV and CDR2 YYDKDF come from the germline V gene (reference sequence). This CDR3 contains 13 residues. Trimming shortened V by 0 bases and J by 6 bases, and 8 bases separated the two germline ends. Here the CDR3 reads CATSREGTDGYTF. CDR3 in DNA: TGTGCCACCAGCAGAGAAGGGACGGATGGCTACACCTTC.

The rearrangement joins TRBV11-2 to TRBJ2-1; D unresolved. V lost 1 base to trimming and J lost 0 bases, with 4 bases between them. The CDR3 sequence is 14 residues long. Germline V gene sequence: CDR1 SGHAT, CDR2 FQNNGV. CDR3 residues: CASSLVSSYNEQFF. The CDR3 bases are TGTGCCAGCAGCTTAGTCTCCTCCTACAATGAGCAGTTCTTC.

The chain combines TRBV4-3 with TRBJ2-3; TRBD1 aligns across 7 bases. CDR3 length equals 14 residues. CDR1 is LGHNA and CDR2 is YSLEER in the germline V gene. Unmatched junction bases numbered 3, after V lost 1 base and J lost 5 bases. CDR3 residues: CASSQGQGIDTQYF. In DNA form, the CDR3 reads TGCGCCAGCAGCCAAGGACAGGGCATAGATACGCAGTATTTT.

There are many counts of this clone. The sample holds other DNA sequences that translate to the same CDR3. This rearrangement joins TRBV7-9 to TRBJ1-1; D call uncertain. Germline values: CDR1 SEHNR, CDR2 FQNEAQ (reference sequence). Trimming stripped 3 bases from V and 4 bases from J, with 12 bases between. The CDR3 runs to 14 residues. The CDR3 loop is CASSFVGAGTEAFF. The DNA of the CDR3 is TGTGCCAGCAGCTTCGTGGGCGCGGGCACTGAAGCTTTCTTT.

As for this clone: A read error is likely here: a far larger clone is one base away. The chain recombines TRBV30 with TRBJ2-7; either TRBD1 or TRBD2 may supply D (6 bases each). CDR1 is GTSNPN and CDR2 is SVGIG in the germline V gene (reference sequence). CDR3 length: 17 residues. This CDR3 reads CVWRGDHGTLRPYEQYF. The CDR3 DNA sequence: TGTGTCTGGAGGGGGGACCACGGGACGTTAAGACCCTACGAGCAGTACTTC.

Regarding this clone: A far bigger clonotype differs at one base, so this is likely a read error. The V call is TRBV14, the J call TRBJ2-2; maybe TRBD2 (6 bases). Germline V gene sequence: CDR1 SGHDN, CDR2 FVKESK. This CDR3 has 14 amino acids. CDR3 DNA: TGTGCCAGCAGCCAAGTGTGGAGCACCGGGGGGCTGTTTTTT. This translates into CASSQVWSTGGLFF. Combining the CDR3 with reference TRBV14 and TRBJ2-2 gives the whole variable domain EAGVTQFPSHSVIEKGQTVTLRCDPISGHDNLYWYRRVMGKEIKFLLHFVKESKQDESGMPNNRFLAERTGGTYSTLKVQPAELEDSGVYFCASSQVWSTGGLFFGEGSRLTVL.

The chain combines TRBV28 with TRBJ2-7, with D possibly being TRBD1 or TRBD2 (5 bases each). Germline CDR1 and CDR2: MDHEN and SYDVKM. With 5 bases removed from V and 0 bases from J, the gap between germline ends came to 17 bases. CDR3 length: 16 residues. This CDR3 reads CASSQPPGRSSYEQYF. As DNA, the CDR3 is TGTGCCAGCAGTCAACCACCGGGACGCAGCTCCTACGAGCAGTACTTC.

In DNA, the CDR3 is TGTGCCTGGAGTGTATTAGTTAGCACAGATACGCAGTATTTT. Protein sequence: CAWSVLVSTDTQYF. The V gene is TRBV30, the J gene TRBJ2-3; no definite D call. The CDR3 has 14 amino acids. V lost 0 bases and J 0 bases, leaving 7 bases between the germline ends. Germline V gene data show CDR1 as GTSNPN and CDR2 as SVGIG (reference sequence).

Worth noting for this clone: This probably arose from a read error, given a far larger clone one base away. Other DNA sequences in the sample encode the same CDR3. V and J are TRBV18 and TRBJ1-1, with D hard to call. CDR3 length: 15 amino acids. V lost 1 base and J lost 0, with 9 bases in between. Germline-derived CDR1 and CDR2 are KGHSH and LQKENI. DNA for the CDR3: TGTGCCAGCTCACCACTTGGTGATCTGAACACTGAAGCTTTCTTT. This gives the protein CASSPLGDLNTEAFF.